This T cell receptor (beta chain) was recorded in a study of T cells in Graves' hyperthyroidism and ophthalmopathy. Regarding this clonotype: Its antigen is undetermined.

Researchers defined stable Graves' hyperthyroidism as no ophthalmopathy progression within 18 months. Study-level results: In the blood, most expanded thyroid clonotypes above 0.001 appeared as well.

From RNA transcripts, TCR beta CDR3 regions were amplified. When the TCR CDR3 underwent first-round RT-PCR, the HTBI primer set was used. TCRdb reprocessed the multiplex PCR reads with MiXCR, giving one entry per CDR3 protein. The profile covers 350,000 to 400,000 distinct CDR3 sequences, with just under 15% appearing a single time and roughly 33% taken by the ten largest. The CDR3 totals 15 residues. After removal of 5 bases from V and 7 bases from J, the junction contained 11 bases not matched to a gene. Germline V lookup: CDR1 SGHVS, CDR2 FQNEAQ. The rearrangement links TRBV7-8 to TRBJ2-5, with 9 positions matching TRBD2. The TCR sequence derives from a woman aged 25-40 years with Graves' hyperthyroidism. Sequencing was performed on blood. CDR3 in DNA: TGTGCCAGCAGCATTATAGCGGGAGTGGGGCGGACCCAGTACTTC. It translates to CASSIIAGVGRTQYF.